The clone carrying this T cell receptor beta chain is a singleton in its sample. The antigen is undetermined. These data belong to a study of cytomegalovirus exposure and HLA in healthy donors. General study results and limits: Researchers counted 164 TCR beta chains as cytomegalovirus-associated.

PCR used 60 Vbeta primers and 13 Jbeta primers. The table came from immunoSEQ multiplex PCR; TCRdb's copy has only in-frame clones and leaves some out. In the table there are about 100,000 clones, roughly four fifths of which are singletons. The germline V gene encodes CDR1 ENHRY and CDR2 SYGVKD. This CDR3 spans 14 amino acids. Trimming pared 6 bases from V and 5 bases from J, leaving 14 bases between. Specimen: PBMCs. The rearrangement uses TRBV10-3 and TRBJ2-1; D is possibly TRBD1 (6 bases). This receptor was obtained from a male donor in good health and CMV-seropositive. The CDR3 DNA reads TGTGCCATCAGCCTAGGGGACAAAAACAATGAGCAGTTCTTC. Translation gives CAISLGDKNNEQFF.